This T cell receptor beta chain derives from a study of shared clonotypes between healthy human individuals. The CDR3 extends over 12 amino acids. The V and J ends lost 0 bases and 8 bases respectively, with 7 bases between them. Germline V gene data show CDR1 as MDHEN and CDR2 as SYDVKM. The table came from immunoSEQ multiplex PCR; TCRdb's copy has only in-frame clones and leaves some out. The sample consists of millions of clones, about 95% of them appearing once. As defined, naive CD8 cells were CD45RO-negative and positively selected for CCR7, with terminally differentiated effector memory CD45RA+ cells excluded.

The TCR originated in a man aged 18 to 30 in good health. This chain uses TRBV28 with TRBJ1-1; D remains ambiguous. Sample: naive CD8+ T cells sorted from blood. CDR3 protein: CASSLWGMEAFF. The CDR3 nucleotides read TGTGCCAGCAGTTTATGGGGAATGGAAGCTTTCTTT.